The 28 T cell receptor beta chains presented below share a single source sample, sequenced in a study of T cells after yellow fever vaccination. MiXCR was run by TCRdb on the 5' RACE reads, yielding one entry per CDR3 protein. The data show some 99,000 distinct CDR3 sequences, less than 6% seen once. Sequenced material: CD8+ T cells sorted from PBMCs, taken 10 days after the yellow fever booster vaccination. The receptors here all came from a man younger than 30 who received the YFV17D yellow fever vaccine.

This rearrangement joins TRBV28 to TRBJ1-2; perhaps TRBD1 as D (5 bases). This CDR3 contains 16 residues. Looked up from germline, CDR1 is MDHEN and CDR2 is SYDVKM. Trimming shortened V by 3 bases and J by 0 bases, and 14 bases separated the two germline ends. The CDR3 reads CASSLVREGSNYGYTF. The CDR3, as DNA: TGTGCCAGCAGTTTGGTCAGGGAAGGATCTAACTATGGCTACACCTTC.

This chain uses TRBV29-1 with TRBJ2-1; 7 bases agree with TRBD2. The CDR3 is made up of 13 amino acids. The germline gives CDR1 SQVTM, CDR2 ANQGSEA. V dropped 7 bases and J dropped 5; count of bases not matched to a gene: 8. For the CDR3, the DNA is TGCAGCGAACTAGCGAGGGATAACAATGAGCAGTTCTTC. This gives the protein CSELARDNNEQFF.

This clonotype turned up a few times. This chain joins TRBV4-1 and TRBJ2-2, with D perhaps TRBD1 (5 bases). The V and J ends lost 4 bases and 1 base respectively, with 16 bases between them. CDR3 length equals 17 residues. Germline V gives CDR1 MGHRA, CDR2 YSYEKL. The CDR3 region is CASSRGLRILNTGELFF. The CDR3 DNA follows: TGCGCCAGCAGCCGGGGCCTGCGGATCTTGAACACCGGGGAGCTGTTTTTT.

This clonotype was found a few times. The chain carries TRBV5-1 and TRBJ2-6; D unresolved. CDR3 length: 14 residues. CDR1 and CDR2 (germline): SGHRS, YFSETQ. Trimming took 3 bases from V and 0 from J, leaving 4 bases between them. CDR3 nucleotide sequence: TGCGCCAGCAGCTCGGGCTCTGGGGCCAACGTCCTGACTTTC. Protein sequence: CASSSGSGANVLTF.

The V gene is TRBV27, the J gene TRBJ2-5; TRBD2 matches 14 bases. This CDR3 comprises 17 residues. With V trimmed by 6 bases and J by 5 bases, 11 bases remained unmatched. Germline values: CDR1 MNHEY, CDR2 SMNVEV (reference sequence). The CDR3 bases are TGTGCCAGCAGGAGATTCCAGGGACTAGCGGGGGAGGAGACCCAGTACTTC. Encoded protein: CASRRFQGLAGEETQYF.

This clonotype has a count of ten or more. As DNA, the CDR3 is TGCGCCAGCAGCCCCTACTCAGGGGGAGGTGAGCAGTTCTTC. Translation gives CASSPYSGGGEQFF. This chain joins TRBV4-3 and TRBJ2-1; D is possibly TRBD1 (7 bases). V was trimmed by 4 bases and J by 9 bases, leaving 16 bases between them. Germline CDR1 and CDR2: LGHNA and YSLEER. This CDR3 has 14 residues.

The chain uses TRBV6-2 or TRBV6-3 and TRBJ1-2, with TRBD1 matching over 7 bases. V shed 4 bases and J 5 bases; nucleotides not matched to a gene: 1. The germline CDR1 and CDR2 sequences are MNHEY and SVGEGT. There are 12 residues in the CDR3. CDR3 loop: CASSWTGYGYTF. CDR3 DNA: TGTGCCAGCAGTTGGACAGGATATGGCTACACCTTC.

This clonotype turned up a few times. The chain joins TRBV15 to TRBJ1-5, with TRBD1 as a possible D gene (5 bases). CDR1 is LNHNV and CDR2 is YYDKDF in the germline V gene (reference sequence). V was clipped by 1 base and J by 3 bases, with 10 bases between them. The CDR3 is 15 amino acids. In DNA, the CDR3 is TGTGCCACCAGCAGAGTCGGGGGACCCAATCAGCCCCAGCATTTT. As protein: CATSRVGGPNQPQHF.

The CDR3 here is CASSQDRTSNEQYF. The CDR3 bases are TGCGCCAGCAGCCAAGATAGGACATCGAACGAGCAGTACTTC. This chain links TRBV4-1 with TRBJ2-7; D might be TRBD1 (5 bases). The CDR3 is 14 amino acids. Trimming stripped 0 bases from V and 5 bases from J, with 11 bases between. The germline CDR1 and CDR2 sequences are MGHRA and YSYEKL.

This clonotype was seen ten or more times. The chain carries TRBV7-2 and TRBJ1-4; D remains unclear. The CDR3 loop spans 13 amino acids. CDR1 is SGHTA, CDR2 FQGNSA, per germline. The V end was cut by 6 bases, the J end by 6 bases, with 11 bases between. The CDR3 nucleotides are TGTGCCAGCAGTGCCTGGCCCTATGAAAAACTGTTTTTT. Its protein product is CASSAWPYEKLFF.

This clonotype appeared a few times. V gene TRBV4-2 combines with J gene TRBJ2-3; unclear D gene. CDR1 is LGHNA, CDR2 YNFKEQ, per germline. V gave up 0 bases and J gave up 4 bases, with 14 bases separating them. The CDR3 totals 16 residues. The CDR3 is CASSQDRLVVADTQYF. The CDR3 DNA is TGTGCCAGCAGCCAAGATCGGCTAGTCGTGGCAGATACGCAGTATTTT.

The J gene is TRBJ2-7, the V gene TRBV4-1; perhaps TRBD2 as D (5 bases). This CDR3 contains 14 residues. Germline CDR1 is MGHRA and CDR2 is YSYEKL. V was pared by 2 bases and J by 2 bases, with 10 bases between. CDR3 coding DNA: TGCGCCAGCAGCCAATATCTCGGGACCTACGAGCAGTACTTC. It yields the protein CASSQYLGTYEQYF.

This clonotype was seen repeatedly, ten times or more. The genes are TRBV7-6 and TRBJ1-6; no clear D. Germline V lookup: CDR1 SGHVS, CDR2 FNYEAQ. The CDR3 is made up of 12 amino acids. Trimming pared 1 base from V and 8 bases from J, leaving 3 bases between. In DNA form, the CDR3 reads TGTGCCAGCAGCTTAGGGGATTCACCCCTCCACTTT. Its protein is CASSLGDSPLHF.

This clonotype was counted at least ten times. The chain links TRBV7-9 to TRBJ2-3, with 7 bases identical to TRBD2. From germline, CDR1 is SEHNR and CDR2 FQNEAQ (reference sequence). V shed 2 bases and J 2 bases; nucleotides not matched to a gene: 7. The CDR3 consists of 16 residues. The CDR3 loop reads CASSLREGRYTDTQYF. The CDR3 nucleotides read TGTGCCAGCAGCTTAAGGGAGGGCAGATACACAGATACGCAGTATTTT.

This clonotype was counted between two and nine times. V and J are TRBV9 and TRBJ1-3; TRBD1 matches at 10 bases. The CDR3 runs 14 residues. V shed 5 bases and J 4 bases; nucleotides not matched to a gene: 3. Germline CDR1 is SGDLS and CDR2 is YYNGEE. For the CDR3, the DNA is TGTGCCAGCAGTGGGACAGGGGTCGGAAACACCATATATTTT. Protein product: CASSGTGVGNTIYF.

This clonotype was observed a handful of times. The CDR3 region has the DNA TGTGCCAGTAGTATGAGCGGTGACGGATACGAGCAGTACGTC. Amino acids: CASSMSGDGYEQYV. The chain recombines TRBV19 with TRBJ2-7; weak D call: TRBD2 (5 bases). The V and J ends lost 3 bases and 4 bases respectively, with 13 bases between them. Germline lookup yields CDR1 LNHDA and CDR2 SQIVND (reference sequence). The CDR3 extends over 14 amino acids.

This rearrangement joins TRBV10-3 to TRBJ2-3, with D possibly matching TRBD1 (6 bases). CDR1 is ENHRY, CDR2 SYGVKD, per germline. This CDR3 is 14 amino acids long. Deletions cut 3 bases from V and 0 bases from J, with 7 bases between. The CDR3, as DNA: TGTGCCATCAGTGACGGACAGAGCACAGATACGCAGTATTTT. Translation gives CAISDGQSTDTQYF.

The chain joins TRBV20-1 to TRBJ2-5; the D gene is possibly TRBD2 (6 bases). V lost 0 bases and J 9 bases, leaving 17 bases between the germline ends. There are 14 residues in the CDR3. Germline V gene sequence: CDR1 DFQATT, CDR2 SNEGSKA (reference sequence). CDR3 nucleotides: TGCAGTGCTAGAGATCGGGGCGCGGGGTGGGCCCAGTACTTC. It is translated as CSARDRGAGWAQYF.

CDR3 region: CASSVAGGLSYEQYF. In DNA, the CDR3 is TGTGCCAGCAGCGTAGCCGGGGGCCTATCCTACGAGCAGTACTTC. The chain couples TRBV9 to TRBJ2-7; D is perhaps TRBD1 or TRBD2 (6 bases each). V lost 0 bases and J 1 base, leaving 11 bases between the germline ends. Germline V CDR1 and CDR2: SGDLS, YYNGEE. CDR3 length: 15 residues. The full variable domain, its missing parts supplied by reference TRBV9 and TRBJ2-7, is DSGVTQTPKHLITATGQRVTLRCSPRSGDLSVYWYQQSLDQGLQFLIQYYNGEERAKGNILERFSAQQFPDLHSELNLSSLELGDSALYFCASSVAGGLSYEQYFGPGTRLTVT.

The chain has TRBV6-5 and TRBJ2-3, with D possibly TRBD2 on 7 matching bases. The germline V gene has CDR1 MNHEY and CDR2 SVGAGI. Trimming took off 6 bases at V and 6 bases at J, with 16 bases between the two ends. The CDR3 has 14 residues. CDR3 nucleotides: TGTGCCAGCAGGGGTCGGGGGGCCTGGGATACGCAGTATTTT. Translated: CASRGRGAWDTQYF.

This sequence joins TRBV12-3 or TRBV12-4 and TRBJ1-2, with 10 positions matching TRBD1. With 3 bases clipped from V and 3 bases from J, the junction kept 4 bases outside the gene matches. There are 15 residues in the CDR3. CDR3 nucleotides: TGTGCCAGCAGTTTGGGGACAGGGGTAGACTATGGCTACACCTTC. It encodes CASSLGTGVDYGYTF.

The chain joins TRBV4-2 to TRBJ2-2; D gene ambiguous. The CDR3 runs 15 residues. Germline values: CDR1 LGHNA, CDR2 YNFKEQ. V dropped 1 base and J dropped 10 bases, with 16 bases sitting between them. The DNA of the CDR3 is TGTGCCAGCAGCCAAGGGGTGGGCCAAACGGCGGAGCTGTTTTTT. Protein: CASSQGVGQTAELFF.

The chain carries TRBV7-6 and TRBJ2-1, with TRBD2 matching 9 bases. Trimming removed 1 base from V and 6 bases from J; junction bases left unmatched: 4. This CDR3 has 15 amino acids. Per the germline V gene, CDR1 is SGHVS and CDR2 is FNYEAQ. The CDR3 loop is CASSLEGSGGNEQFF. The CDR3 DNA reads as TGTGCCAGCAGCTTAGAAGGTAGCGGGGGCAATGAGCAGTTCTTC.

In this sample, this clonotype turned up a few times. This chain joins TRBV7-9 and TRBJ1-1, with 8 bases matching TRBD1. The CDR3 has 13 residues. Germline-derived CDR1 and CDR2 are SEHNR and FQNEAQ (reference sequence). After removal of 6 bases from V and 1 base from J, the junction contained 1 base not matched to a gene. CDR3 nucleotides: TGTGCCAGCAGGGGGACAGGGAACACTGAAGCTTTCTTT. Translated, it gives CASRGTGNTEAFF.

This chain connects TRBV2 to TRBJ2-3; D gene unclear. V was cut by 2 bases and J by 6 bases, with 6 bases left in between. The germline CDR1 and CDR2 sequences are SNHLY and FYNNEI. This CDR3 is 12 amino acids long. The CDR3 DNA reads TGTGCCAGCAGTGAAACATTCGATACGCAGTATTTT. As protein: CASSETFDTQYF.

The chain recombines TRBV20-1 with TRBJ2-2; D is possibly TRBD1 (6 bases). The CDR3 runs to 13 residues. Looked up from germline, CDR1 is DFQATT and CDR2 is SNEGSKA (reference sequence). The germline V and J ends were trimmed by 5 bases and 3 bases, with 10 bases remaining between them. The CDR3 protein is CSARDIYTGELFF. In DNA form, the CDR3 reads TGCAGTGCTCGGGACATCTACACCGGGGAGCTGTTTTTT.

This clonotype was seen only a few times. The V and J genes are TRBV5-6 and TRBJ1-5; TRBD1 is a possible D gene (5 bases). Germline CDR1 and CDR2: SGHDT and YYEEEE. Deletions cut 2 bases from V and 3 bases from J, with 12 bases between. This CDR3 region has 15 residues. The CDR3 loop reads CASSFVGTPNQPQHF. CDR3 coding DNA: TGTGCCAGCAGCTTCGTCGGGACCCCCAATCAGCCCCAGCATTTT.

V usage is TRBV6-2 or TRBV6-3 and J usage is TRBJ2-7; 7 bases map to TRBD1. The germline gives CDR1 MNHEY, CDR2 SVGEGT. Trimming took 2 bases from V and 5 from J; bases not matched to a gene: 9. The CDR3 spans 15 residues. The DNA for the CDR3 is TGTGCCAGCAGTTACCGGGACCCTGGACAGGACGAGCAGTACGTC. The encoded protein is CASSYRDPGQDEQYV.